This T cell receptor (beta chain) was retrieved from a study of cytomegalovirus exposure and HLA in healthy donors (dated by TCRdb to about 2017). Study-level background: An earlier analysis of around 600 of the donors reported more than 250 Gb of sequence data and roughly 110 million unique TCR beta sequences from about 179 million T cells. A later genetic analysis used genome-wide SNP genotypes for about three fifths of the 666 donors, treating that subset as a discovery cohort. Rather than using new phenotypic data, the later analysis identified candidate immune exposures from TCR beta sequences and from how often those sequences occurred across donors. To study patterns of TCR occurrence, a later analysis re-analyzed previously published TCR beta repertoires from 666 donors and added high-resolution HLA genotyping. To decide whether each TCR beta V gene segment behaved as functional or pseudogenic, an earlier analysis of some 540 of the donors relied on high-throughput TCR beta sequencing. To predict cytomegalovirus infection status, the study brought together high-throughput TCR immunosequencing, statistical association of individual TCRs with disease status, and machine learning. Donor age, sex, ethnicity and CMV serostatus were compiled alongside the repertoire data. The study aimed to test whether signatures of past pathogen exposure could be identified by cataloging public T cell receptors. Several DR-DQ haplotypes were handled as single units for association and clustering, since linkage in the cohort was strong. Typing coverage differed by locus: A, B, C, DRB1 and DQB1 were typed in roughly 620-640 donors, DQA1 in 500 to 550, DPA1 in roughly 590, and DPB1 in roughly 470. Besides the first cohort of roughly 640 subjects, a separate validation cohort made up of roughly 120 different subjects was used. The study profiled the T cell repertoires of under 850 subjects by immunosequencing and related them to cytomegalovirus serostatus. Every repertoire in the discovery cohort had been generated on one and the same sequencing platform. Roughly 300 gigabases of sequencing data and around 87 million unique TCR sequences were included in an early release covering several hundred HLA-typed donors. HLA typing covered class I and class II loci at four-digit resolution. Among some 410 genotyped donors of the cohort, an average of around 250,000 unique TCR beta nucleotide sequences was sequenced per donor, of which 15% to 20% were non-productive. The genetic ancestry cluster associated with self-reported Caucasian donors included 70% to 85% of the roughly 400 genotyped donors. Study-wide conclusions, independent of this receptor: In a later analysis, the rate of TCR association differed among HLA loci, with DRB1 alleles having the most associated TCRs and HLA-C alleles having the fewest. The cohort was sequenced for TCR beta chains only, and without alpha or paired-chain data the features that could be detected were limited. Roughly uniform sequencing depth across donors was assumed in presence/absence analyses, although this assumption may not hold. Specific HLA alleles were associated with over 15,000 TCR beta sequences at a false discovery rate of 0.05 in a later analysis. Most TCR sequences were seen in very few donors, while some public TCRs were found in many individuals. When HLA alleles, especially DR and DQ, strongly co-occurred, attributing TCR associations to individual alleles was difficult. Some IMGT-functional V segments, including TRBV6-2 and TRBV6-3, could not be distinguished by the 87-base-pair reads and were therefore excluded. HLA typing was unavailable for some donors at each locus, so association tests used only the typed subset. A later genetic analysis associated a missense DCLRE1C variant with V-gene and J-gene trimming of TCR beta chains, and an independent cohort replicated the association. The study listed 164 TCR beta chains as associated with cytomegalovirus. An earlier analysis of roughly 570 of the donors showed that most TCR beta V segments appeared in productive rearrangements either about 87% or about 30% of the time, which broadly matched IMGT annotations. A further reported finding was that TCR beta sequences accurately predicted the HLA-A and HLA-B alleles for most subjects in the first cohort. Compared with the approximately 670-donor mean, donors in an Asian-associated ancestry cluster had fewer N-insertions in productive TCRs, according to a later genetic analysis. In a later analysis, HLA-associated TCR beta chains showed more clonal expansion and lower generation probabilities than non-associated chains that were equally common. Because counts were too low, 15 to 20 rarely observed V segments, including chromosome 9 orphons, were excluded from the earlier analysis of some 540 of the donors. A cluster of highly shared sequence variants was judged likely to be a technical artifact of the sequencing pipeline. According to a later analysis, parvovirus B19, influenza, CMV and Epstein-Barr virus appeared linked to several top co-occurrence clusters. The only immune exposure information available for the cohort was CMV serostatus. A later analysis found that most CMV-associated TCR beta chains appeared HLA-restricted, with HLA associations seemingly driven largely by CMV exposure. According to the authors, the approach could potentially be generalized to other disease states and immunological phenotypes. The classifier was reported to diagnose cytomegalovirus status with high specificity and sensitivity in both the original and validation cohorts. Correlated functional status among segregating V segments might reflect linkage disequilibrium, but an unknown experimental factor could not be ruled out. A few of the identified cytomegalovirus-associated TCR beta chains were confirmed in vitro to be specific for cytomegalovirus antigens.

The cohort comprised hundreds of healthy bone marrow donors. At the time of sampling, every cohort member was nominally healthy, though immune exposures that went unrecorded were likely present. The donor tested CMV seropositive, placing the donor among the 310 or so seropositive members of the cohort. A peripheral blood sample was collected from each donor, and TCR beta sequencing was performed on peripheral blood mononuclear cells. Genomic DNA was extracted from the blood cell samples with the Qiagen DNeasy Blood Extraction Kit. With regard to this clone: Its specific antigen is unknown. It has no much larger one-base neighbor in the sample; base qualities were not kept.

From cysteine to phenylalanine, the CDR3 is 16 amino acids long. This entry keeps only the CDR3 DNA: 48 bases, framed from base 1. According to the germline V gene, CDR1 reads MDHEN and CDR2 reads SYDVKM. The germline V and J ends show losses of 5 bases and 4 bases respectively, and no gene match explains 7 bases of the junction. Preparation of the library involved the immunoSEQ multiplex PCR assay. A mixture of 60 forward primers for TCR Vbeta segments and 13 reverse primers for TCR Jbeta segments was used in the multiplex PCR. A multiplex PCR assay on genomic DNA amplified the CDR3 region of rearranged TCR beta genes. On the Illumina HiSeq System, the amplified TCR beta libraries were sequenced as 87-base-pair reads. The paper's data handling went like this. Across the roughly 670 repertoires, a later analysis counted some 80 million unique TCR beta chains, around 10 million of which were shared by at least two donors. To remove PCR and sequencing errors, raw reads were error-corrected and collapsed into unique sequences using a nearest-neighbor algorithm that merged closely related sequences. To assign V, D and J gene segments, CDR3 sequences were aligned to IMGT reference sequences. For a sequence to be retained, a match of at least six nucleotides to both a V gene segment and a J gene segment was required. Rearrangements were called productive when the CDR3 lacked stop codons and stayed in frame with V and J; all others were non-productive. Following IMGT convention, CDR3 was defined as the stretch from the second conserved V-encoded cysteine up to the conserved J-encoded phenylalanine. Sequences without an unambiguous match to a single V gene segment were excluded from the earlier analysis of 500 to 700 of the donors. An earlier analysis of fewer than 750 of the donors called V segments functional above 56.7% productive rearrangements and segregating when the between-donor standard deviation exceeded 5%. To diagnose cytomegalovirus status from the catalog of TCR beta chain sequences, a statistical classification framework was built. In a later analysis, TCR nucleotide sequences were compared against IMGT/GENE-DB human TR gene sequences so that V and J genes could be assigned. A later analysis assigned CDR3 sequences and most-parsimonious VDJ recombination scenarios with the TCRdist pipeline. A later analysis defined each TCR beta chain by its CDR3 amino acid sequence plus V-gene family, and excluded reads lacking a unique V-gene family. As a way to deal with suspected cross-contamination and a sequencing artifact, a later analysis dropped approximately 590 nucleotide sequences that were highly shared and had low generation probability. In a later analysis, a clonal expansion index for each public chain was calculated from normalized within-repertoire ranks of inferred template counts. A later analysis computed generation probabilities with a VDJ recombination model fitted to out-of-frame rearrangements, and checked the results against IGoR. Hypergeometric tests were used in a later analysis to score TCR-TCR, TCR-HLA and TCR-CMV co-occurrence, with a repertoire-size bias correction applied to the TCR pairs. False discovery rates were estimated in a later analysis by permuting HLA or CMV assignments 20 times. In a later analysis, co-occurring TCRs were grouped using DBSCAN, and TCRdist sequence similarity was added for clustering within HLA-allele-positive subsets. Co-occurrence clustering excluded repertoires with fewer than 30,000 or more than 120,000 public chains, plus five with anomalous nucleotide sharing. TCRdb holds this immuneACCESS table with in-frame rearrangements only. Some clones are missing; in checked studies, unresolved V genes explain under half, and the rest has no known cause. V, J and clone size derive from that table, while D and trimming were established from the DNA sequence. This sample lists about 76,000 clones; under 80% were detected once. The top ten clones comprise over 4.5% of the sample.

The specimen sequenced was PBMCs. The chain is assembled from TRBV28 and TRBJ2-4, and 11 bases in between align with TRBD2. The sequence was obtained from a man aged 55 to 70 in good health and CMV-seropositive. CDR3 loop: CASSPLSGRGKNIQYF. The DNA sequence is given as TGTGCCAGCAGTCCCCTTAGCGGGAGGGGTAAAAACATTCAGTACTTC.